Sequencing of this T cell receptor beta chain was carried out in a study of blood T cell repertoires in COVID-19. Study summary: Researchers got acute and convalescent COVID-19 samples from the United States, Italy and Spain. T cells, B-cell-depleted T cells, or PBMCs supplied cDNA or gDNA.

V dropped 2 bases and J dropped 5; count of bases not matched to a gene: 8. Germline V gene data show CDR1 as SEHNR and CDR2 as FQNEAQ (reference sequence). There are 15 residues in the CDR3. This clone was recorded only once. Assay used: immunoSEQ multiplex PCR; TCRdb lists only in-frame clones, some missing. This sample has around 300,000 clones, with 90% to 95% found just once. This sequence was found in a woman in her thirties with COVID-19, enrolled during active disease. Sequencing input: peripheral blood. The V call is TRBV7-9, the J call TRBJ2-5; 7 nucleotides agree with TRBD1. CDR3 coding DNA: TGTGCCAGCAGCTTATCGGGCAGGGGGTGGGAGACCCAGTACTTC. Its translation is CASSLSGRGWETQYF.